These 9 T cell receptor beta chains originate from one sample sequenced in a study of shared clonotypes between healthy human individuals. Sequenced by immunoSEQ multiplex PCR; TCRdb stores in-frame clones only, minus some. The sample includes millions of clones, 85% to 95% seen only once; the top ten take 0.1% to 0.15%. Source material: naive CD4+ T cells sorted from blood. This sample's subset: CD45RA+ positively selected. The receptors originated from a man in his late teens or twenties in good health.

The chain combines TRBV15 with TRBJ2-7; 7 bases map to TRBD2. CDR3 size: 16 residues. Per germline, CDR1 LNHNV and CDR2 YYDKDF (reference sequence). The ends lost 0 bases at V and 7 bases at J; junction bases unmatched: 12. The CDR3 DNA follows: TGTGCCACCAGCAGAGAGGTAGGGGCGGGAGCCAATGAGCAGTACTTC. Residues: CATSREVGAGANEQYF.

CDR3 residues: CASSSVYYEQYF. The CDR3 DNA sequence: TGTGCCAGCAGCTCGGTTTACTACGAGCAGTACTTC. The rearrangement links TRBV7-8 to TRBJ2-7; no reliable D call. CDR3 length: 12 residues. V shed 4 bases and J shed 3 bases, with 7 bases lying between them. CDR1 SGHVS and CDR2 FQNEAQ come from the germline V gene. Looking up the rest from reference TRBV7-8 and TRBJ2-7 gives the full variable domain: GAGVSQSPRYKVAKRGQDVALRCDPISGHVSLFWYQQALGQGPEFLTYFQNEAQLDKSGLPSDRFFAERPEGSVSTLKIQRTQQEDSAVYLCASSSVYYEQYFGPGTRLTVT.

This sequence joins TRBV28 and TRBJ1-4, with D possibly being TRBD1 (5 bases). V lost 6 bases and J lost 7, with 18 bases in between. The CDR3 spans 15 residues. Per the germline V gene, CDR1 is MDHEN and CDR2 is SYDVKM. The CDR3 loop reads CASSLFGALGEKLFF. CDR3 coding DNA: TGTGCCAGCAGCCTCTTTGGGGCACTTGGTGAAAAACTGTTTTTT.

This rearrangement joins TRBV6-5 to TRBJ1-1; tentatively, D is TRBD1 (6 bases). Germline V gene sequence: CDR1 MNHEY, CDR2 SVGAGI. V was shortened by 10 bases and J by 1 base, with 13 bases between the two germline ends. This CDR3 is 13 amino acids long. The CDR3 DNA follows: TGTGCCACCGCTAGGGGGAAGAACACTGAAGCTTTCTTT. The encoded protein is CATARGKNTEAFF.

The chain has TRBV30 and TRBJ1-4; D gene unclear. V gave up 2 bases and J gave up 4 bases, with 8 bases separating them. The germline V gene has CDR1 GTSNPN and CDR2 SVGIG (reference sequence). The CDR3 is 13 residues long. This CDR3 is CAWSQDVNEKLFF. As DNA, the CDR3 is TGTGCCTGGAGTCAGGACGTTAATGAAAAACTGTTTTTT.

The chain is built from TRBV30 and TRBJ1-2; TRBD1 matches 7 bases. V dropped 3 bases and J dropped 3; count of bases not matched to a gene: 7. Germline V gives CDR1 GTSNPN, CDR2 SVGIG (reference sequence). CDR3 length: 14 residues. CDR3 nucleotide sequence: TGTGCCTGGAGCGGGGGACAGTTTCACTATGGCTACACCTTC. Translating it yields CAWSGGQFHYGYTF.

To note about this clone: The identical CDR3 is also encoded by other nucleotide sequences in the sample. This chain links TRBV29-1 with TRBJ1-1; TRBD1 is a possible D gene (6 bases). The germline CDR1 and CDR2 sequences are SQVTM and ANQGSEA. V gave up 7 bases and J gave up 1 base, with 10 bases separating them. This CDR3 has 12 amino acids. CDR3 sequence: CSGGQTNTEAFF. In DNA form, the CDR3 reads TGCAGCGGCGGACAGACGAACACTGAAGCTTTCTTT.

In this sample, this clone turned up once. The chain couples TRBV21-1 to TRBJ2-7; the table's D gene call, TRBD1, was not cross checked with the DNA. TRBV21-1 is recorded as a pseudogene. The CDR3 length is 15 residues. CDR3 residues: CASILPGTGLHEQYF. DNA for the CDR3: TGTGCCAGCATCCTACCCGGGACAGGGCTCCACGAGCAGTACTTC.

On this clone: Within the sample, other DNA sequences also encode this same CDR3. The V and J genes are TRBV5-1 and TRBJ2-1; TRBD2 agrees at 8 bases. The CDR3 is made up of 15 amino acids. CDR1 SGHRS and CDR2 YFSETQ come from the germline V gene. The J segment lost 3 bases and the V segment lost 0 bases, leaving 2 bases of the junction unmatched. Written as DNA, the CDR3 is TGCGCCAGCAGCTTGGCGAGCGGGGGCTACAATGAGCAGTTCTTC. Residues: CASSLASGGYNEQFF.